This entry lists 2 T cell receptor beta chains sequenced from one sample in a study of cytomegalovirus exposure and HLA in healthy donors. The PCR was carried out with 60 Vbeta primers and 13 Jbeta primers. Generated by immunoSEQ multiplex PCR, the TCRdb table keeps only in-frame clones and is missing some. Of roughly 180,000 clones in the sample, around 80% are singletons; the top ten hold more than 1.4%. Sequenced input: PBMCs. These receptors came from a young man in good health and CMV-seronegative.

The sample holds a few counts of this clone. This chain joins TRBV11-3 and TRBJ1-2; 7 positions agree with TRBD1. The CDR3 is made up of 15 amino acids. CDR1 and CDR2 from the germline V gene are SGHNT and YENEEA. The V and J ends lost 5 bases and 1 base, in that order; junction bases with no gene match: 7. CDR3 in amino acids: CASSLTGQLNYGYTF. The CDR3 DNA reads as TGTGCCAGCAGCCTAACGGGACAGCTTAACTATGGCTACACCTTC.

This clone turned up a few times. The genes are TRBV19 and TRBJ1-2, with D maybe TRBD1 (5 bases). Looked up from germline, CDR1 is LNHDA and CDR2 is SQIVND (reference sequence). The CDR3 contains 12 residues. Trimming left V 3 bases short and J 6 bases short, with 8 bases between. The DNA for the CDR3 is TGTGCCAGTAGTATCCGGGGGGATGGCTACACCTTC. The encoded protein is CASSIRGDGYTF.